The 8 T cell receptor beta chains listed next were all sequenced from one sample in a study of cytomegalovirus exposure and HLA in healthy donors. Primers for the PCR totalled 60 Vbeta and 13 Jbeta. Sequencing used immunoSEQ multiplex PCR; TCRdb keeps in-frame clones, though not all of them. The table lists under 130,000 clones, around three quarters of them singletons. The sequencing sample was made of PBMCs. Receptor source: a woman aged 35 to 49 in good health and CMV-seronegative.

The chain is built from TRBV5-5 and TRBJ2-5; 12 nucleotides match TRBD2. The J segment lost 5 bases and the V segment lost 3 bases, leaving 14 bases of the junction unmatched. The CDR3 loop spans 18 amino acids. Germline V gene sequence: CDR1 SGHKS, CDR2 YYEKEE (reference sequence). CDR3 sequence: CASSSPKASGGALETQYF. The CDR3 coding sequence is TGTGCCAGCAGCTCCCCGAAGGCTAGCGGGGGGGCTTTGGAGACCCAGTACTTC.

J is TRBJ2-1 and V is TRBV7-2, with 10 nucleotides matching TRBD2. Germline assignment: CDR1 SGHTA and CDR2 FQGNSA. This CDR3 spans 16 amino acids. Losses at the gene ends were 5 bases for V and 7 bases for J; bases not matched to a gene: 11. Written as DNA, the CDR3 is TGTGCCAGCAGCCCCCAGGGAGCGGGAGGGCGAAATGAGCAGTTCTTC. This codes for CASSPQGAGGRNEQFF. The full variable domain, its missing parts supplied by reference TRBV7-2 and TRBJ2-1, is GAGVSQSPSNKVTEKGKDVELRCDPISGHTALYWYRQSLGQGLEFLIYFQGNSAPDKSGLPSDRFSAERTGGSVSTLTIQRTQQEDSAVYLCASSPQGAGGRNEQFFGPGTRLTVL.

The chain uses TRBV19 and TRBJ2-1; D is undetermined. Germline CDR1 reads LNHDA; CDR2 reads SQIVND (reference sequence). V was pared by 2 bases and J by 0 bases, with 8 bases between. This CDR3 contains 15 residues. The CDR3 DNA reads TGTGCCAGTAGTATATCGACAACCTCCTACAATGAGCAGTTCTTC. This translates into CASSISTTSYNEQFF.

J is TRBJ1-2 and V is TRBV28, with TRBD1 identical over 9 bases. The V segment lost 4 bases and the J segment 5 bases; nucleotides outside the gene matches: 11. CDR3 size: 16 residues. CDR1 is MDHEN, CDR2 SYDVKM, per germline. CDR3 in amino acids: CASSSTPGQGFYGYTF. The CDR3 nucleotides read TGTGCCAGCAGTTCTACACCGGGACAGGGATTTTATGGCTACACCTTC.

The chain has TRBV9 and TRBJ2-5; 8 bases line up with TRBD1. V was clipped by 0 bases and J by 7 bases; unmatched bases: 5. The germline V gene has CDR1 SGDLS and CDR2 YYNGEE. CDR3 length equals 14 residues. The DNA for the CDR3 is TGTGCCAGCAGCGTAGAGCCAGGGGGCTGGACCCAGTACTTC. It is translated as CASSVEPGGWTQYF.

For the CDR3, the DNA is TGTGCCAGCAGCTTCATCTCTGGAAACACCATATATTTT. Protein: CASSFISGNTIYF. The chain links TRBV7-9 to TRBJ1-3; the D is unclear. Trimming removed 3 bases from V and 0 bases from J, with 3 bases in between. This CDR3 has 13 amino acids. From germline, CDR1 is SEHNR and CDR2 FQNEAQ (reference sequence).

V usage is TRBV28 and J usage is TRBJ2-1; D may be TRBD1 (5 bases). Germline CDR1 and CDR2: MDHEN and SYDVKM. V shed 6 bases and J shed 5 bases, with 5 bases lying between them. This CDR3 comprises 11 residues. The CDR3 DNA reads as TGTGCCAGCAGAGGGGACAATGAGCAGTTCTTC. Translation: CASRGDNEQFF.

The chain couples TRBV27 to TRBJ2-1, with TRBD2 identical over 8 bases. CDR1 MNHEY and CDR2 SMNVEV come from the germline V gene (reference sequence). Losses at the gene ends were 4 bases for V and 4 bases for J; bases not matched to a gene: 6. The CDR3 totals 15 residues. The CDR3 coding sequence is TGTGCCAGCAGTTCTAATAGCGGGATGTACAATGAGCAGTTCTTC. Translation: CASSSNSGMYNEQFF.